In its sample, the clone carrying this T cell receptor beta chain was seen once. CDR1 and CDR2 from the germline V gene are SGHKS and YYEKEE (reference sequence). The V and J ends lost 6 bases and 6 bases respectively, with 13 bases between them. The CDR3 sequence is 14 residues long. Treatment given: over 15 received Ad26.COV2.S at low or high dose, single or two shots; roughly five received placebo; per-sample allocation not given. At day 63 after the first vaccine or placebo injection, samples were drawn. The sample belongs to a study of Ad26.COV2.S vaccination and SARS-CoV-2 variants. Clones were sequenced by immunoSEQ multiplex PCR, and TCRdb holds only the in-frame ones, with some missing. The table includes under 550,000 clones, 75% to 95% detected once.

The material was peripheral blood, obtained in a trial of Ad26.COV2.S vaccine versus placebo. The gene calls are TRBV5-5 and TRBJ1-6, with no clear D. The sequence was obtained from a person between 18 and 65 years old who received the Ad26.COV2.S COVID-19 vaccine or a placebo. The CDR3 protein is CASMMWDINSPLHF. CDR3 coding DNA: TGTGCCAGCATGATGTGGGATATTAATTCACCCCTCCACTTT.